This T cell receptor (beta chain) emerged from a study of blood T cell repertoires in COVID-19. Original analysis: Amplification with reference gene primers provided the estimates of nucleated cell counts. Some clones are missing from TCRdb's copy, which holds only in-frame ones; the method was immunoSEQ multiplex PCR. V, J and clone size reflect that table, while D and trimming were determined from the DNA. In the table there are 95,000 to 120,000 clones, 80% to 90% of which are singletons. This CDR3 contains 13 residues. V was clipped by 7 bases and J by 8 bases, with 17 bases between them. Germline V CDR1 and CDR2: MGHDK, SYGVNS.

The rearrangement joins TRBV25-1 to TRBJ1-1; the D gene is possibly TRBD1 (5 bases). Sequencing was done on a sample of peripheral blood. This receptor was identified in a woman between 50 and 59 years old with acute or convalescent COVID-19. CDR3 residues: CASTGGGGLEAFF. CDR3 sequence (DNA): TGTGCCAGCACCGGGGGGGGAGGGCTAGAAGCTTTCTTT. Full variable domain (outside the CDR3, taken from reference TRBV25-1 and TRBJ1-1): EADIYQTPRYLVIGTGKKITLECSQTMGHDKMYWYQQDPGMELHLIHYSYGVNSTEKGDLSSESTVSRIRTEHFPLTLESARPSHTSQYLCASTGGGGLEAFFGQGTRLTVV.